A selection of T cell receptor beta chains follows, all from one sample in a study of hypomethylating agent response in myelodysplastic syndrome. Produced via immunoSEQ multiplex PCR; TCRdb's table is partial and in-frame only. In the table there are approximately 4,500 clones, 82% of which are singletons. The sample in question was bone marrow, obtained before or after starting hypomethylating agent treatment for myelodysplastic syndrome (not recorded which). Receptors were obtained from a human donor with myelodysplastic syndrome. Each CDR3 is given with its conserved first and last residue. D genes are given only for firm matches. Where a row states a size, it is once, few, many or the class of an expanded clone; other rows omit it.

J gene | V gene | D gene | CDR3 length | clone size | CDR3 DNA | CDR3 protein
TRBJ2-7 | TRBV6-6 | . | 11 | once | TGTGCCAGCAGTTCCGGAACAGGTTTGAACTTC | CASSSGTGLNF
TRBJ2-1 | TRBV7-2 | . | 15 | few | TGTGCCAGCAGCCCACGGGTCCAGGGGAGAGATGAGCAGTTCTTC | CASSPRVQGRDEQFF
TRBJ2-2 | TRBV4-2 | TRBD2 | 13 | . | TGTGCTTGTAGCGGGACTAACACCGGGGAGCTGTTTTTT | CACSGTNTGELFF
TRBJ2-1 | TRBV5-4 | TRBD2 | 16 | . | TGTGCCAGCAGCTTGGAGACTAGCGGGAGGGGGGGTGAGCAGTTCTTC | CASSLETSGRGGEQFF
TRBJ1-4 | TRBV27 | . | 15 | . | TGTGCCAGCAGACTACGGACCCGCCCGGGTGAAAAACTGTTTTTT | CASRLRTRPGEKLFF
TRBJ2-5 | TRBV9 | TRBD2 | 13 | . | TGTGCCAGCTCTAGCGGGGCCCAAGAGACCCAGTACTTC | CASSSGAQETQYF
TRBJ2-1 | TRBV6-6 | . | 14 | . | TGTGCCGGCAAAGGGACCGCCGCGGGCAATGAGCAGTTCTTC | CAGKGTAAGNEQFF
TRBJ1-4 | TRBV7-9 | TRBD1 | 16 | . | TGTGCCAGCAGCTCCCCAGGGGGTGGTTATAATGAAAAACTGTTTTTT | CASSSPGGGYNEKLFF
TRBJ2-2 | TRBV6-6 | . | 10 | once | TGTGCCAGCGGCGCCGGGGAGCTGTTTTTT | CASGAGELFF
TRBJ2-1 | TRBV19 | TRBD2 | 15 | . | TGTGCCAGTAGTACTCTAGCGGGAGGTCTCAATGAGCAGTTCTTC | CASSTLAGGLNEQFF
TRBJ1-1 | TRBV27 | TRBD1 | 12 | . | TGTGCCAGCACCTCAGGGGGCACTGAAGCTTTCTTT | CASTSGGTEAFF
TRBJ1-4 | TRBV5-5 | . | 13 | . | TGTGCCAGCAGCTACGACAGTAATGAAAAACTGTTTTTT | CASSYDSNEKLFF
TRBJ2-3 | TRBV4-1 | TRBD1 | 19 | . | TGCGCCAGCAGCCATACACCGGGACAGAAGGATTATTCCACAGATACGCAGTATTTT | CASSHTPGQKDYSTDTQYF
TRBJ2-1 | TRBV7-1 | TRBD2 | 16 | . | TGTGCCAGCAGCGAACTGACTAGCGGGGCTGGGGATGAGCAGTTCTTC | CASSELTSGAGDEQFF
TRBJ2-1 | TRBV4-2 | TRBD2 | 15 | large | TGTGCCAGCAGCCCCCGGACTAGCGGGTACAATGAGCAGTTCTTC | CASSPRTSGYNEQFF
TRBJ1-2 | TRBV5-6 | . | 12 | . | TGTGCCAGCAGCCAGGGTAAGGGAGGCTACACCTTC | CASSQGKGGYTF
TRBJ2-2 | TRBV11-1 | TRBD1 | 15 | . | TGTGCCAGCAGCCCGGGACAGGGTGGCGCCGGGGAGCTGTTTTTT | CASSPGQGGAGELFF
TRBJ1-4 | TRBV2 | . | 13 | . | TGTGCCAGCCGCCAGCCCTCAAAGGAAAAACTGTTTTTT | CASRQPSKEKLFF
TRBJ2-4 | TRBV7-9 | . | 15 | once | TGTGCCAGCAGCTCTTCGACCTTAGGCAAAAACATTCAGTACTTC | CASSSSTLGKNIQYF
TRBJ2-7 | TRBV11-1 | . | 13 | . | TGTGCCAGCAGCCAAGATCTGTCCTACGAGCAGTACTTC | CASSQDLSYEQYF
TRBJ2-1 | TRBV5-4 | . | 13 | . | TGTGCCAGCAGCTTGGACGGTCTAGGCGGGGAGTTCTTC | CASSLDGLGGEFF
TRBJ2-7 | TRBV6-1 | . | 15 | . | TGTGCCAGCAGTGAAGTCGTGGGCAGTATCAACGAGCAGTACTTC | CASSEVVGSINEQYF
TRBJ2-1 | TRBV9 | TRBD1 | 14 | . | TGTGCCAGCAGCGTTGGACAGGGCCAGGATGAGCAGTTCTTC | CASSVGQGQDEQFF
TRBJ1-3 | TRBV13 | TRBD1 | 13 | medium-sized | TGTGCCAGCACCCCAGGGGGTACGAACACCATATATTTT | CASTPGGTNTIYF
TRBJ1-1 | TRBV27 | . | 14 | . | TGTGCCAGCAGTTTCCAGAGGGGTGGTACTGAAGCTTTCTTT | CASSFQRGGTEAFF
TRBJ2-1 | TRBV11-3 | TRBD2 | 17 | . | TGTGCCAGCAGCTCGTTCCACATAGCGGGGCTTTACAATGAGCAGTTCTTC | CASSSFHIAGLYNEQFF
TRBJ2-7 | TRBV29-1 | TRBD1 | 14 | once | TGCAGCGTTGCGGTAGACAGGGAGTTCAACGAGCAGTACTTC | CSVAVDREFNEQYF
TRBJ1-1 | TRBV6-6 | . | 12 | few | TGTGCCAGCAACCCTCCAAACACTGAAGCTTTCTTT | CASNPPNTEAFF
TRBJ1-3 | TRBV10-3 | . | 15 | once | TGTGCCGTCAACCCGGACGGAGCCTCTGGAAACACCATATATTTT | CAVNPDGASGNTIYF
TRBJ2-3 | TRBV2 | . | 13 | . | TGTGCGGGGACTCCAGGTACGGGGGATACGCAGTATTTT | CAGTPGTGDTQYF
TRBJ1-6 | TRBV6-4 | . | 13 | . | TGTGCCAGCAGCCAGGGGATAAATTCACCCCTCCACTTT | CASSQGINSPLHF
TRBJ2-7 | TRBV7-9 | . | 11 | . | TGTGCCAGCAGCCCTCACAACGAGCAGTACTTC | CASSPHNEQYF
TRBJ2-3 | TRBV15 | TRBD2 | 13 | . | TGTGCCACCAAAGCGGGAGGCACAGATACGCAGTATTTT | CATKAGGTDTQYF
TRBJ2-2 | TRBV7-7 | . | 17 | once | TGTGCCAGCAGCTCACTCCCCCCCGGAGAGAACACCGGGGAGCTGTTTTTT | CASSSLPPGENTGELFF
TRBJ2-7 | TRBV5-4 | TRBD2 | 15 | . | TGTGCCAGCAGCTTTCAGCGGGGTGTAGGGAGCGAGCAGTACTTC | CASSFQRGVGSEQYF
TRBJ2-7 | TRBV28 | . | 13 | . | TGTGCCACCCAGGGCGCTCCGACCCACGAGCAGTACTTC | CATQGAPTHEQYF
TRBJ1-5 | TRBV5-6 | . | 15 | . | TGTGCCAGCAGCAACGGGCCCGGGCCCAATCAGCCCCAGCATTTT | CASSNGPGPNQPQHF
TRBJ2-2 | TRBV19 | TRBD2 | 15 | . | TGTGCCAGTAGGACGACTAGCTGGAACACCGGGGAGCTGTTTTTT | CASRTTSWNTGELFF
TRBJ2-1 | TRBV28 | . | 17 | . | TGTGCCAGCAGTTCCTACAGGACTGCTAGCTCCTACAATGAGCAGTTCTTC | CASSSYRTASSYNEQFF
TRBJ1-2 | TRBV4-1 | . | 18 | . | TGCGCCAGCAGCCAAAAAGTGGGGTCGCAGCTTATAATCTATGGCTACACCTTC | CASSQKVGSQLIIYGYTF
TRBJ2-3 | TRBV5-6 | . | 13 | . | TGTGCCAGCAGTTATGTCAACACAGATACGCAGTATTTT | CASSYVNTDTQYF